The 26 T cell receptor beta chains below all came from one sample that was sequenced in a study of post-analysis software for immune sequencing data. Study-wide results and limits: Patients carried 5 or 6 TRBV segments more frequently than controls did, and TRBV5-6, TRBV5-1 and TRBV20-1 were among them.

Libraries were made from TCR beta cDNA, and they carried unique molecular identifiers. TCRdb analysed the PCR reads with MiXCR anew, one entry per CDR3 protein. The table lists some 500,000 distinct CDR3 sequences, approximately 46% of them singletons. For these TCRs, the target antigens are not known. The sample was blood. The receptors were sampled from a girl aged 5-17 years with multiple sclerosis.

This rearrangement joins TRBV13 to TRBJ2-5; 8 bases map to TRBD2. TRBJ2-7 explains the end of the DNA better; the J call may be wrong. CDR1 and CDR2 (germline): PRHDT, FYEKMQ (reference sequence). CDR3 length: 15 amino acids. CDR3 residues: CASSIGGGFPYEQYF. CDR3 nucleotides: TGTGCCAGCAGCATCGGGGGGGGGTTCCCCTACGAGCAGTACTTC.

This clonotype appeared a few times. The rearrangement links TRBV7-3 to TRBJ2-1; unclear D gene. The V and J ends lost 4 bases and 8 bases respectively, with 9 bases between them. Per germline, CDR1 SGHTA and CDR2 FQGTGA. The CDR3 sequence is 12 residues long. For the CDR3, the DNA is TGTGCCAGCAGCTCCTTCCGGGATGAGCAGTTCTTC. Protein product: CASSSFRDEQFF.

In this sample, this clonotype turned up a few times. The chain links TRBV5-1 to TRBJ2-3; TRBD1 aligns across 8 bases. Germline V gene lookup returns CDR1 SGHRS and CDR2 YFSETQ. V trimming: 2 bases; J trimming: 4 bases; junction bases outside the gene matches: 6. The CDR3 has 15 amino acids. The CDR3 DNA reads TGCGCCAGCAGCTTAACCGGACAGGGACCAGATACGCAGTATTTT. Protein product: CASSLTGQGPDTQYF. Based on the CDR3 plus reference TRBV5-1 and TRBJ2-3, the full variable domain is KAGVTQTPRYLIKTRGQQVTLSCSPISGHRSVSWYQQTPGQGLQFLFEYFSETQRNKGNFPGRFSGRQFSNSRSEMNVSTLELGDSALYLCASSLTGQGPDTQYFGPGTRLTVL.

The J gene is TRBJ2-7, the V gene TRBV27; D is perhaps TRBD2 (6 bases). The V gene's germline CDR1 is MNHEY and CDR2 SMNVEV (reference sequence). V lost 5 bases and J lost 6, with 17 bases in between. The CDR3 runs to 14 residues. In DNA form, the CDR3 reads TGTGCCAGCAGTGTTTTGGGGGGACTCTCCGAGCAGTACTTC. Amino acid sequence: CASSVLGGLSEQYF.

This sequence joins TRBV6-5 and TRBJ1-2, with a possible D match to TRBD1 (5 bases). V dropped 2 bases and J dropped 4 bases, with 11 bases sitting between them. Germline V gene lookup returns CDR1 MNHEY and CDR2 SVGAGI. The CDR3 contains 14 residues. CDR3 nucleotide sequence: TGTGCCAGCAGTTACGGGGGGTCTTCCTATGGCTACACCTTC. Translation gives CASSYGGSSYGYTF.

The chain couples TRBV11-1 to TRBJ1-1; TRBD1 is a possible D gene (5 bases). V was cut by 5 bases and J by 6 bases, with 16 bases left in between. The germline CDR1 and CDR2 sequences are SGHAT and FQDESV (reference sequence). This CDR3 has 14 residues. In nucleotides, the CDR3 is TGTGCCAGCAGCGTTACGACAGAGCGGGCTGAAGCTTTCTTT. Its protein product is CASSVTTERAEAFF. Full variable domain (rest looked up from reference TRBV11-1 and TRBJ1-1): EAEVAQSPRYKITEKSQAVAFWCDPISGHATLYWYRQILGQGPELLVQFQDESVVDDSQLPKDRFSAERLKGVDSTLKIQPAELGDSAMYLCASSVTTERAEAFFGQGTRLTVV.

V usage is TRBV27 and J usage is TRBJ2-7; D is ambiguous. The CDR3 has 11 residues. V was shortened by 7 bases and J by 0 bases, with 4 bases between the two germline ends. CDR1 is MNHEY, CDR2 SMNVEV, per germline (reference sequence). CDR3 sequence: CASMVSYEQYF. The CDR3 DNA follows: TGTGCCAGCATGGTCTCCTACGAGCAGTACTTC.

V and J are TRBV20-1 and TRBJ2-7, with 8 bases lining up with TRBD1. CDR1 and CDR2 from the germline V gene are DFQATT and SNEGSKA (reference sequence). The CDR3 is made up of 16 amino acids. Trimming at V came to 1 base and at J to 0 bases, leaving 8 bases not matched to a gene. The CDR3 region is CSARGSGQAGSYEQYF. The CDR3 coding sequence is TGCAGTGCTAGAGGCTCGGGACAGGCCGGCTCCTACGAGCAGTACTTC.

A few counts support this clonotype. The V and J genes are TRBV10-3 and TRBJ2-7, with 9 nucleotides matching TRBD1. CDR1 is ENHRY, CDR2 SYGVKD, per germline. This CDR3 has 14 residues. Trimming cost V 2 bases and J 4 bases; bases outside gene matches: 3. The CDR3 reads CAISEGTGRYEQYF. DNA of the CDR3: TGTGCCATCAGTGAGGGGACAGGGCGGTACGAGCAGTACTTC.

The chain joins TRBV4-3 to TRBJ2-3; 10 bases agree with TRBD2. Germline V gene lookup returns CDR1 LGHNA and CDR2 YSLEER. V was pared by 4 bases and J by 5 bases, with 15 bases of the junction left unmatched. This CDR3 is 18 amino acids long. Here the CDR3 reads CASSLSGDRAGGRDTQYF. Written as DNA, the CDR3 is TGCGCCAGCAGCCTTAGTGGCGATCGAGCGGGAGGGAGAGATACGCAGTATTTT.

The chain has TRBV28 and TRBJ1-5; no clear D gene. This CDR3 spans 14 amino acids. Germline assignment: CDR1 MDHEN and CDR2 SYDVKM. The V gene lost 7 bases and the J gene lost 4 bases, with 14 bases spanning the gap. CDR3: CASKVALRNQPQHF. CDR3 in DNA: TGTGCCAGCAAGGTGGCCTTGCGAAATCAGCCCCAGCATTTT.

This clonotype has more than one count but fewer than ten. This chain links TRBV7-2 with TRBJ2-7; D is unresolved. The germline V and J ends were trimmed by 2 bases and 2 bases, with 10 bases remaining between them. CDR3 length: 14 residues. Germline assignment: CDR1 SGHTA and CDR2 FQGNSA. The CDR3 spells CASSLSRYPYEQYF. DNA for the CDR3: TGTGCCAGCAGCTTAAGCAGGTATCCCTACGAGCAGTACTTC.

This clonotype came up a few times. CDR3 nucleotides: TGTGCCATCAGTGAGTCGCCTAGTCCCACCAATGAGCAGTTCTTC. It specifies CAISESPSPTNEQFF. The chain links TRBV10-3 to TRBJ2-1; D gene unclear. V was trimmed by 0 bases and J by 6 bases, leaving 12 bases between them. The V gene's germline CDR1 is ENHRY and CDR2 SYGVKD. There are 15 residues in the CDR3.

The chain has TRBV12-3 or TRBV12-4 and TRBJ2-5; TRBD1 matches at 8 bases. The V gene end was trimmed by 3 bases and the J gene end by 13 bases; junction bases not matched to a gene: 4. The CDR3 length is 11 residues. CDR3: CASSLDRVVYF. CDR3 coding DNA: TGTGCCAGCAGTTTGGACAGGGTGGTGTACTTC.

This clonotype was recorded a few times. CDR3 amino acids: CSAREQYF. CDR3 sequence (DNA): TGCAGTGCTAGAGAGCAGTATTTT. The chain has TRBV20-1 and TRBJ2-3; D not certain. This CDR3 spans 8 amino acids. CDR1 DFQATT and CDR2 SNEGSKA come from the germline V gene (reference sequence). V lost 0 bases and J lost 11, with 0 bases in between.

CDR3 protein: CASSLDVGYNEQYF. CDR3 in DNA: TGCGCCAGCAGCTTGGATGTGGGTTACAATGAGCAGTACTTC. The V and J genes are TRBV5-1 and TRBJ2-5; D gene unclear. The germline V and J ends were trimmed by 0 bases and 11 bases, with 17 bases remaining between them. Germline V gene data show CDR1 as SGHRS and CDR2 as YFSETQ. This CDR3 has 14 amino acids.

This clonotype was counted a few times. V is TRBV12-3 or TRBV12-4 and J is TRBJ2-7; no definite D call. The CDR3 is 15 residues long. The V gene lost 1 base and the J gene lost 5 bases, with 15 bases spanning the gap. The DNA for the CDR3 is TGTGCCAGCAGTTTAGATGGTGGCCGTTCCGACGAGCAGTACTTC. It yields the protein CASSLDGGRSDEQYF.

This clonotype was detected only a few times. The V gene is TRBV29-1, the J gene TRBJ2-7; D may be TRBD1 (8 bases). From germline, CDR1 is SQVTM and CDR2 ANQGSEA. Trimming shortened V by 1 base and J by 0 bases, and 22 bases separated the two germline ends. This CDR3 is 18 amino acids long. As DNA, the CDR3 is TGCAGCGTTGAAGGATACAGGGGGAGCGGGACCCGCTCCTACGAGCAGTACTTC. It is translated as CSVEGYRGSGTRSYEQYF.

This rearrangement joins TRBV12-3 or TRBV12-4 to TRBJ2-2; either TRBD1 or TRBD2 may supply D (5 bases each). The CDR3 totals 14 residues. Trimming stripped 4 bases from V and 4 bases from J, with 10 bases between. This CDR3 is CASSSPGRTGELFF. The DNA for the CDR3 is TGTGCCAGCAGTTCCCCGGGGCGCACCGGGGAGCTGTTTTTT.

This clonotype has more than one count but fewer than ten. The J gene is TRBJ2-5, the V gene TRBV7-2; the D is unclear. Germline V lookup: CDR1 SGHTA, CDR2 FQGNSA. The CDR3 has 13 residues. Trimming stripped 6 bases from V and 5 bases from J, with 13 bases between. The CDR3, as DNA: TGTGCCAGCAGTTCCCGGGTAGGGGAGACCCAGTACTTC. It encodes CASSSRVGETQYF.

V and J are TRBV12-3 or TRBV12-4 and TRBJ2-3; no clear D gene. There are 15 residues in the CDR3. Trimming left V 4 bases short and J 6 bases short, with 17 bases between. CDR3 amino acids: CASSSLILAPDTQYF. Here the CDR3 DNA reads TGTGCCAGCAGTTCCCTTATACTGGCCCCGGATACGCAGTATTTT.

There are a few counts of this clonotype. The chain is built from TRBV5-1 and TRBJ2-1, with 8 bases matching TRBD2. This CDR3 region has 17 residues. Germline V gene sequence: CDR1 SGHRS, CDR2 YFSETQ. The ends lost 1 base at V and 8 bases at J; junction bases unmatched: 14. CDR3 sequence: CASSLSIERELIDEQFF. The CDR3 bases are TGCGCCAGCAGCTTGTCTATCGAGCGGGAGCTCATCGATGAGCAGTTCTTC.

This chain joins TRBV28 and TRBJ2-7, with D possibly matching TRBD2 (7 bases). The CDR3 covers 15 residues. In germline, CDR1 is MDHEN, CDR2 SYDVKM. The ends were cut back, 5 bases at V and 1 base at J, with 15 bases in the middle. CDR3 region: CASSRPRGGSYEQYF. CDR3 DNA: TGTGCCAGCAGTCGGCCGAGGGGGGGGTCCTACGAGCAGTACTTC.

This clonotype was recorded only once. CDR3 residues: CASSYSGRGTYEQYF. The CDR3 DNA reads as TGTGCCAGCAGTTACTCGGGCCGCGGAACCTACGAGCAGTACTTC. The V gene is TRBV6-5, the J gene TRBJ2-7; D gene uncertain. The CDR3 runs to 15 residues. The germline CDR1 and CDR2 sequences are MNHEY and SVGAGI. V was pared by 0 bases and J by 2 bases, with 11 bases between.

The J gene is TRBJ2-3, the V gene TRBV28; unclear D gene. The CDR3 has 14 amino acids. The V and J ends lost 3 bases and 5 bases respectively, with 12 bases between them. CDR1 is MDHEN, CDR2 SYDVKM, per germline. CDR3 region: CASSFSSGIDTQYF. The CDR3 nucleotides are TGTGCCAGCAGTTTTTCTAGTGGGATAGATACGCAGTATTTT.

The rearrangement uses TRBV20-1 and TRBJ2-3; D remains ambiguous. CDR3 length: 14 amino acids. Per the germline V gene, CDR1 is DFQATT and CDR2 is SNEGSKA (reference sequence). Trimming took off 5 bases at V and 2 bases at J, with 14 bases between the two ends. In DNA form, the CDR3 reads TGCAGTGCTGCTGTGGCAGTACACACAGATACGCAGTATTTT. It encodes CSAAVAVHTDTQYF.